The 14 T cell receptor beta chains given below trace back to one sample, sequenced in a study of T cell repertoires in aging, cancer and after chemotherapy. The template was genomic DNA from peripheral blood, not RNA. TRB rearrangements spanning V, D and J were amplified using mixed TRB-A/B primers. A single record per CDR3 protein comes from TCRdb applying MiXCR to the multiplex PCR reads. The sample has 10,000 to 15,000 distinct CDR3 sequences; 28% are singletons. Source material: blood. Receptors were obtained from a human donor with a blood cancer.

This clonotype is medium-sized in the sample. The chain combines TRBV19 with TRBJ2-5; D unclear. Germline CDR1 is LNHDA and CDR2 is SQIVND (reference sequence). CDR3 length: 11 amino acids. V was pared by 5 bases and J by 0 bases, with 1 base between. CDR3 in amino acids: CASSHQETQYF. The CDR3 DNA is TGTGCCAGTAGTCACCAAGAGACCCAGTACTTC. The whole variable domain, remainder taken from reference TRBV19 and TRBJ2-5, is DGGITQSPKYLFRKEGQNVTLSCEQNLNHDAMYWYRQDPGQGLRLIYYSQIVNDFQKGDIAEGYSVSREKKESFPLTVTSAQKNPTAFYLCASSHQETQYFGPGTRLLVL.

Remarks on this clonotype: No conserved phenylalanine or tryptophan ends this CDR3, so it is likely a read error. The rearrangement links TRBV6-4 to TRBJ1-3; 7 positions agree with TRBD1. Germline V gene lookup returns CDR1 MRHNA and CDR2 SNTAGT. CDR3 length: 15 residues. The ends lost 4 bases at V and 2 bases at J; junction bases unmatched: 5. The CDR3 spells CASSVQQGTGNTIYL. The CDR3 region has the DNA TGTGCCAGCAGTGTACAACAGGGGACTGGAAACACCATATATCTT.

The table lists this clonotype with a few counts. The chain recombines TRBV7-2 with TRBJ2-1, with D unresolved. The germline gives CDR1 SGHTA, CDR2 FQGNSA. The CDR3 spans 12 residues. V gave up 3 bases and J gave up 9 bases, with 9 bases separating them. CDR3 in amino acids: CASSLDFSEQFF. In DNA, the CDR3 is TGTGCCAGCAGCTTGGATTTCAGTGAGCAGTTCTTC.

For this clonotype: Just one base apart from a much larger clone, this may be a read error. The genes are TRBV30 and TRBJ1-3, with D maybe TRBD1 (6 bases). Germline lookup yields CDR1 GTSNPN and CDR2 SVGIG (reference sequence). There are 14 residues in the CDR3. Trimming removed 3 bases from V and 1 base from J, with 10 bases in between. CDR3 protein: CAWRDTGSGNTIYF. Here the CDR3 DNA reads TGTGCCTGGAGAGATACAGGGTCTGGAAACACCATATATTTT.

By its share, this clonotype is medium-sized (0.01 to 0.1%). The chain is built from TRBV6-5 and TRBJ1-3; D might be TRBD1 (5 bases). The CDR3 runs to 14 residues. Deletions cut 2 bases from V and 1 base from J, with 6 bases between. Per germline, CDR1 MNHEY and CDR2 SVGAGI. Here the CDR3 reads CASSYDRSGNTIYF. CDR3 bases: TGTGCCAGCAGTTACGACAGATCTGGAAACACCATATATTTT.

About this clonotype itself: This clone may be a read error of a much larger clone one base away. CDR3 DNA sequence: TGTGCCAGTAGTATAGATCTCGAGTCTGGGCCTTTTAACTATTGCTACACCTTC. Protein: CASSIDLESGPFNYCYTF. This chain links TRBV19 with TRBJ1-2, with D unclear. Germline CDR1 reads LNHDA; CDR2 reads SQIVND (reference sequence). This CDR3 is 18 amino acids long.

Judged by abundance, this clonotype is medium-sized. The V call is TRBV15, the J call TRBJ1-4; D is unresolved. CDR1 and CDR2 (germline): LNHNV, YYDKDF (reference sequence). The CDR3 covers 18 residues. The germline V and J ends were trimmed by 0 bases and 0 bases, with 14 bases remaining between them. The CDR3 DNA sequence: TGTGCCACCAGCAGAGACCGGACCGCGACACCAACTAATGAAAAACTGTTTTTT. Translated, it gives CATSRDRTATPTNEKLFF.

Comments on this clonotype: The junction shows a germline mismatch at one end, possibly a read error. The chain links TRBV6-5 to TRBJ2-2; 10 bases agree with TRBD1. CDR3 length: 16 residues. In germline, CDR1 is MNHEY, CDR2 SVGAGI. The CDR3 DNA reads TGCGCCAGCAGCCGCGGGACAGGGGTTAACACCGGGGAGCTGTTTTTT. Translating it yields CASSRGTGVNTGELFF.

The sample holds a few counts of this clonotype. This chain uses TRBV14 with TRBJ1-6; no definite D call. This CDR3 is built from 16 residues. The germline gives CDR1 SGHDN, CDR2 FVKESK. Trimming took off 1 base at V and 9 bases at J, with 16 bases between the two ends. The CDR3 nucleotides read TGTGCCAGCAGCCAAGGATTGTATATTTCTGGTTCACCCCTCCACTTT. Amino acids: CASSQGLYISGSPLHF.

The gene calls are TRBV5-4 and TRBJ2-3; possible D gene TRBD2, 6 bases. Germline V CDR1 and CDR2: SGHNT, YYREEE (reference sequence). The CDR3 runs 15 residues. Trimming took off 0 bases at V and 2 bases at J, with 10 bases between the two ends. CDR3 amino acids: CASSLGLGPTDTQYF. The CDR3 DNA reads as TGTGCCAGCAGCTTGGGACTAGGCCCCACAGATACGCAGTATTTT. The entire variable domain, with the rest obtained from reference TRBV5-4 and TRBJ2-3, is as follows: ETGVTQSPTHLIKTRGQQVTLRCSSQSGHNTVSWYQQALGQGPQFIFQYYREEENGRGNFPPRFSGLQFPNYSSELNVNALELDDSALYLCASSLGLGPTDTQYFGPGTRLTVL.

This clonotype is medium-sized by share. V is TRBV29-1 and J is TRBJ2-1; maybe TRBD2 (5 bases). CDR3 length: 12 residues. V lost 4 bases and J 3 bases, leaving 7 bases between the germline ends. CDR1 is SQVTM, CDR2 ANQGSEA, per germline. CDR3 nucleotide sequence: TGCAGCGTTGTCGGGGACTACAATGAGCAGTTCTTC. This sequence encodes CSVVGDYNEQFF.

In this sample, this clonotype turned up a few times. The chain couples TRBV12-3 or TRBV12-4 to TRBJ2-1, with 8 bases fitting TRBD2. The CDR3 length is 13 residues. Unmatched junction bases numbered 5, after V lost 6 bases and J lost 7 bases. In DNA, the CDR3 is TGTGCCAGCAGCCCCGCGGGGGGAAATGAGCAGTTCTTC. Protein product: CASSPAGGNEQFF.

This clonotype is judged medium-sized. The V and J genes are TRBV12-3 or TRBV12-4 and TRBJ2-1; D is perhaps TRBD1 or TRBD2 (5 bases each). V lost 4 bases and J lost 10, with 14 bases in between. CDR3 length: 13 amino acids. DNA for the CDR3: TGTGCCAGCAGTTGGGGGTGGAGCGGAGAGCAGTTCTTC. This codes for CASSWGWSGEQFF.

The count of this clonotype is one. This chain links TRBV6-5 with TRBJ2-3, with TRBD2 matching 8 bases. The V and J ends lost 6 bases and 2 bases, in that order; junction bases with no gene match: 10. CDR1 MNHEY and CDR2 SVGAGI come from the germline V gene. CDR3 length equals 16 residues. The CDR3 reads CASSHRSGSNTDTQYF. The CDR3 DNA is TGTGCCAGCAGCCATCGAAGCGGGAGTAACACAGATACGCAGTATTTT.